The clone carrying this T cell receptor beta chain was picked up one time. This specimen comes from a study of blood T cell repertoires in COVID-19. Study overall: Acute and convalescent COVID-19 specimens originated in the United States, Italy and Spain.

Original handling: Nucleated cell counts were estimated from reference gene primer amplification. TCRdb's copy holds only in-frame clones and misses some; the assay was immunoSEQ multiplex PCR. The D gene and trimming were derived from the DNA, and the V and J assignments and clone size from that table. Here the sample spans more than 200,000 clones, about 86% being singletons. The CDR3 loop spans 15 amino acids. The ends lost 1 base at V and 5 bases at J; junction bases unmatched: 5. The germline CDR1 and CDR2 sequences are SGHKS and YYEKEE (reference sequence). The TCR was taken from a man aged 25-45 years with active or convalescent COVID-19. This chain joins TRBV5-5 and TRBJ2-2, with 7 bases that match TRBD1. The sample consisted of peripheral blood. CDR3 loop: CASSLRDSSTGELFF. The CDR3 bases are TGTGCCAGCAGCTTGCGGGACAGCTCTACCGGGGAGCTGTTTTTT.